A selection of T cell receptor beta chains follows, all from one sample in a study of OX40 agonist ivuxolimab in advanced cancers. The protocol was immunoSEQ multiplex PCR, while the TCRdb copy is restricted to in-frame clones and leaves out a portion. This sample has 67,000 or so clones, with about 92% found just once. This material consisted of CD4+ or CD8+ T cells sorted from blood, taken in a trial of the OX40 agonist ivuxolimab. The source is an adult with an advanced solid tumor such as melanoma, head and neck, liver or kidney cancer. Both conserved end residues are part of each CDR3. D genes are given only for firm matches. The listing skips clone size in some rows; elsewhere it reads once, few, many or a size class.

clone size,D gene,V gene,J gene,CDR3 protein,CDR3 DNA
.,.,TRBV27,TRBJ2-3,CASSLRLGSTDTQYF,TGTGCCAGCAGTTTACGACTGGGGAGCACAGATACGCAGTATTTT
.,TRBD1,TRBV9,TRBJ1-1,CASSVGSGQANTEAFF,TGTGCCAGCAGCGTGGGATCCGGACAGGCGAACACTGAAGCTTTCTTT
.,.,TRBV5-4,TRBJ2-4,CASSLPDRGNIQYF,TGTGCCAGCAGCTTGCCGGACAGAGGGAACATTCAGTACTTC
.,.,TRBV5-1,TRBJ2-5,CASSLAERRETQYF,TGCGCCAGCAGCTTGGCGGAGAGAAGGGAGACCCAGTACTTC
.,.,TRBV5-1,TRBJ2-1,CASSSTSQGEQFF,TGCGCCAGCAGCTCGACCAGCCAGGGTGAGCAGTTCTTC
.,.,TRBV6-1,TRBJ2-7,CASSGLTAIYEQYF,TGTGCCAGCAGTGGGCTAACCGCGATTTACGAGCAGTACTTC
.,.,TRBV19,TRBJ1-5,CASNGQYNQPQHF,TGTGCCAGTAACGGACAGTACAATCAGCCCCAGCATTTT
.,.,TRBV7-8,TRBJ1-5,CASSLYIPPPRRYSNQPQHF,TGTGCCAGCAGCTTATACATCCCCCCCCCTCGGAGATATAGCAATCAGCCCCAGCATTTT
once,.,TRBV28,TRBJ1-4,CASSGFALNEKLFF,TGTGCCAGCAGCGGGTTTGCCCTAAATGAAAAACTGTTTTTT
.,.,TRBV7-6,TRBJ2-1,CASSFNQIYNEQFF,TGTGCCAGCAGCTTTAATCAGATTTACAATGAGCAGTTCTTC
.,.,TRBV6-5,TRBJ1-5,CASSLTPGLPQHF,TGTGCCAGCAGTTTGACCCCAGGGCTGCCCCAGCATTTT
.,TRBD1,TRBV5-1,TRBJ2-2,CASSPPGQGTGELFF,TGCGCCAGCAGCCCCCCGGGACAGGGGACCGGGGAGCTGTTTTTT
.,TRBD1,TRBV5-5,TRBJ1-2,CASSRGTGSYGYTF,TGTGCCAGCAGCCGGGGGACAGGGTCCTATGGCTACACCTTC
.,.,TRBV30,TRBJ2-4,CAWSVTGTSKNIQYF,TGTGCCTGGAGTGTGACAGGCACCTCCAAAAACATTCAGTACTTC
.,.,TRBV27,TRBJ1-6,CASSSSSGYNSPLHF,TGTGCCAGCTCCTCCTCCTCGGGATATAATTCACCCCTCCACTTT
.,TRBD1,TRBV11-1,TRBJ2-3,CASSATIGTGGDTQYF,TGTGCCAGCAGCGCTACGATCGGGACAGGGGGAGATACGCAGTATTTT
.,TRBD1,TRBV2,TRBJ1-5,CASRQGTHQPQHF,TGTGCCAGCAGACAGGGGACCCATCAGCCCCAGCATTTT
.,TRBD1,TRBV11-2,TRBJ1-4,CASSRTGFNEKLFF,TGTGCCAGCAGCCGGACAGGGTTTAATGAAAAACTGTTTTTT
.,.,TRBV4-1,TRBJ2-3,CASSWGPSGTDTQYF,TGCGCCAGCAGCTGGGGCCCATCCGGCACAGATACGCAGTATTTT
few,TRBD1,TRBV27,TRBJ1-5,CASSSGQGAWVQPQHF,TGTGCCAGCAGTTCGGGACAGGGGGCTTGGGTGCAGCCCCAGCATTTT
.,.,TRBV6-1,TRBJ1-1,CASIPGTLNTEAFF,TGTGCCAGCATTCCCGGGACATTGAACACTGAAGCTTTCTTT
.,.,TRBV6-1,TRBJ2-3,CASILGAGPPDTQYF,TGTGCCAGCATCCTTGGGGCAGGGCCGCCGGATACGCAGTATTTT
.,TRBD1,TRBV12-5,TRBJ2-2,CASGFNTGQATGELFF,TGTGCTAGTGGTTTCAATACCGGACAGGCCACCGGGGAGCTGTTTTTT
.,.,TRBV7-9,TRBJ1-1,CASSLGVGPTEAFF,TGTGCCAGCAGCCTTGGAGTAGGCCCCACTGAAGCTTTCTTT
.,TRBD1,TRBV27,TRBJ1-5,CASSTTGQGARPQHF,TGTGCCAGCAGTACTACGGGACAGGGGGCTCGACCCCAGCATTTT
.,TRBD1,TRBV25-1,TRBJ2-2,CASSLQGANTGELFF,TGTGCCAGCAGTTTACAGGGGGCGAACACCGGGGAGCTGTTTTTT